These 7 T cell receptor beta chains came from one sample sequenced in a study of T cell responses to AZD1222 COVID-19 vaccine. Sequencing was performed with immunoSEQ multiplex PCR; in TCRdb, only in-frame clones are kept and a portion is missing. The table includes around 270,000 clones, approximately 94% detected once. Sequenced here: peripheral blood, sampled 28 days after the second AZD1222 dose. All receptors come from an adult who received the AZD1222 COVID-19 vaccine.

Note on this clone: The junction does not match germline at one end; this may be a read error. J is TRBJ2-5 and V is TRBV28; no clear D. The germline V gene encodes CDR1 MDHEN and CDR2 SYDVKM. The CDR3 has 15 amino acids. CDR3 nucleotide sequence: TGTGCCAGCAGTTTGGCAGGATCCGTTCGAGAGGCCCAGTACTTC. It codes for CASSLAGSVREAQYF.

V gene TRBV24-1 combines with J gene TRBJ1-2; D remains ambiguous. V lost 4 bases and J lost 8, with 16 bases in between. The germline gives CDR1 KGHDR, CDR2 SFDVKD. The CDR3 is made up of 14 amino acids. The CDR3 protein is CATSDTTWTGGYTF. The CDR3 DNA reads as TGTGCCACCAGTGACACTACCTGGACGGGAGGCTACACCTTC.

This sequence joins TRBV5-1 and TRBJ1-1; 7 bases align to TRBD1. The junction had 5 bases not matched to a gene; V was cut back by 0 bases and J by 0 bases. The CDR3 covers 16 residues. The germline V gene has CDR1 SGHRS and CDR2 YFSETQ. The CDR3 DNA reads TGCGCCAGCAGCTTGGCTCCTACAGGGGTGAACACTGAAGCTTTCTTT. This gives the protein CASSLAPTGVNTEAFF.

The rearrangement links TRBV3-1 (or the pseudogene TRBV3-2) to TRBJ2-5; the match to TRBD2 covers 14 bases. This CDR3 spans 16 amino acids. Germline V gene sequence: CDR1 LGHDT, CDR2 YNNKEL (reference sequence). Trimming took 5 bases from V and 7 from J; bases not matched to a gene: 9. Here the CDR3 reads CASSSRGTSGGPTQYF. The CDR3 region has the DNA TGTGCCAGCAGCTCCCGCGGGACTAGCGGGGGACCGACCCAGTACTTC.

This chain joins TRBV15 and TRBJ1-1; no reliable D call. The CDR3 contains 12 residues. The ends were cut back, 0 bases at V and 7 bases at J, with 6 bases in the middle. The germline CDR1 and CDR2 sequences are LNHNV and YYDKDF (reference sequence). Here the CDR3 reads CATSREGGEAFF. For the CDR3, the DNA is TGTGCCACCAGCAGAGAAGGCGGTGAAGCTTTCTTT.

CDR3 nucleotides: TGCAGCGCTGCAGGGGGCGCGAACACCGGGGAGCTGTTTTTT. Its protein product is CSAAGGANTGELFF. The chain employs TRBV29-1 and TRBJ2-2; TRBD1 matches 8 bases. The trim removed 7 bases at V and 0 bases at J, leaving 4 bases unmatched. CDR1 is SQVTM, CDR2 ANQGSEA, per germline. The CDR3 length is 14 residues.

The table lists this clone with a count of one. V gene TRBV19 combines with J gene TRBJ2-5; TRBD1 agrees at 12 bases. The CDR3 totals 15 residues. The V and J ends lost 7 bases and 5 bases, in that order; junction bases with no gene match: 8. The germline V gene has CDR1 LNHDA and CDR2 SQIVND (reference sequence). DNA of the CDR3: TGTGCCAGTACCCCAAGAGGGACAGGGGGCGAGACCCAGTACTTC. This sequence encodes CASTPRGTGGETQYF.